Listed below are T cell receptor beta chains from one sample, sequenced in a study of cytomegalovirus exposure and HLA in healthy donors. TCRdb's copy holds only in-frame clones and misses some; the assay was immunoSEQ multiplex PCR. The table records 130,000 to 150,000 clones, approximately 71% of them present only once. Sample: PBMCs. These receptors were collected from a woman aged 50 to 65 in good health and CMV-seronegative. The CDR3 runs from the conserved cysteine through the conserved F or W. Fields, in order: clone size, J gene, D gene, V gene, CDR3 protein. The D gene is left open where the match is weak. A row's size may be missing; if present it is once, few, many or a size class.

>.|TRBJ2-7|.|TRBV25-1
CASSEGRAGEGYEQYF
>.|TRBJ2-3|TRBD1|TRBV28
CASAQGAGRDTQYF
>.|TRBJ2-2|.|TRBV19
CASSIGQGNTGELFF
>.|TRBJ1-5|TRBD1|TRBV5-6
CASSFRGLYQPQHF
>.|TRBJ1-2|.|TRBV5-6
CASSFDSGHDGYTF
>.|TRBJ1-6|.|TRBV5-6
CASSSFQGPRSPLHF
>.|TRBJ2-7|TRBD1|TRBV7-2
CASSFTGQGYEQYF
>.|TRBJ1-6|.|TRBV5-1
CASRGYNGAGHNSPLHF
>.|TRBJ2-2|.|TRBV11-3
CASSLRTASTGELFF
>.|TRBJ2-6|.|TRBV4-1
CASSPAGANVLTF
>.|TRBJ2-6|.|TRBV7-9
CASSLSGSGANVLTF
>.|TRBJ2-7|.|TRBV10-2
CASSESEREQYF
>.|TRBJ1-2|.|TRBV28
CASSFRDSYGYTF
>few|TRBJ1-1|TRBD1|TRBV5-4
CASSFSQGDTEAFF
>.|TRBJ2-7|TRBD1|TRBV18
CASSPGQGADEQYF
>.|TRBJ2-3|.|TRBV15
CATSRDGRTDTQYF
>once|TRBJ2-1|TRBD1|TRBV19
CASSISAGGDNEQFF
>.|TRBJ2-7|TRBD2|TRBV7-2
CASSPLAGMTYEQYF
>.|.|TRBD1|TRBV6-1
CASSSDRGSYEQYF
>.|TRBJ2-3|TRBD2|TRBV7-8
CASSLGTRSTDTQYF
>medium-sized|TRBJ1-2|TRBD1|TRBV7-9
CASSLTDRVAYGYTF
>.|TRBJ2-7|.|TRBV7-9
CASSWGVYEQYF
>.|TRBJ2-3|.|TRBV28
CASGPLGRGTDTQYF
>.|TRBJ1-2|.|TRBV5-5
CASAGFLNTYGYTF
>once|TRBJ1-4|.|TRBV20-1
CSVGGNEKLFF
>.|TRBJ2-7|.|TRBV27
CASSLAWGPGYEQYF
>once|TRBJ2-7|.|TRBV6-5
CASSPRGRGNYEQYF
>once|TRBJ1-1|TRBD1|TRBV5-1
CASSLEQGARSTEAFF
>.|TRBJ1-1|TRBD1|TRBV5-1
CASSLRGGTGGGGNTEAFF
>.|TRBJ2-2|TRBD1|TRBV19
CASSIERDRGTGELFF
>medium-sized|TRBJ1-4|TRBD1|TRBV19
CASRDWLGTAIDTTNEKLFF
>.|TRBJ1-5|.|TRBV10-2
CASSESFSNQPQHF
>.|TRBJ1-5|TRBD1|TRBV6-1
CASSIRDRGHQPQHF
>.|TRBJ1-5|.|TRBV9
CASSPGPSYGNQPQHF
>few|TRBJ2-3|.|TRBV19
CASSLTDTQYF
>once|TRBJ1-2|.|TRBV2
CASSGGANYGYTF
>.|TRBJ2-7|TRBD1|TRBV27
CASSWLGQVKPYEQYF
>once|TRBJ2-3|.|TRBV30
CAWSGRRASTDTQYF
>.|TRBJ2-5|.|TRBV7-9
CASSSRRGTAAQETQYF
>few|TRBJ1-1|.|TRBV25-1
CASSAFSEAFF
>.|TRBJ1-5|.|TRBV9
CASSPQADLNQPQHF
>once|TRBJ2-7|TRBD1|TRBV9
CASSLTGTASYEQYF
>.|TRBJ2-7|.|TRBV29-1
CSVLTGKSYEQYF
>.|TRBJ1-5|.|TRBV9
CASSVGEGSNQPQHF
>.|TRBJ1-5|.|TRBV19
CASAGRYNQPQHF
>.|TRBJ1-3|TRBD1|TRBV2
CASSLIRQGAVPISGNTIYF
>.|TRBJ1-6|.|TRBV28
CASTPGRDNSPLHF
>.|TRBJ2-3|TRBD2|TRBV5-1
CASSLDWAGGLYF
>few|TRBJ1-6|.|TRBV25-1
CASRGPHRDSPLHF